Listed below are T cell receptor beta chains from one sample, sequenced in a study of human T cells and chemical hapten exposure. TCRdb re-called the RACE reads with MiXCR, one entry per CDR3 protein. The sample shows approximately 71,000 distinct CDR3 sequences, 11% of them seen only once. The source was whole blood, collected in connection with sensitization to the hapten diphenylcyclopropenone (DPC). The source is a woman in her 50s with alopecia areata. Some clones in this sample may be carry-over from other donors' samples. Each CDR3 is given with its conserved first and last residue. A D gene is named only where the DNA matches it firmly. The listing skips clone size in some rows; elsewhere it reads once, few, many or a size class.

TRBV29-1,.,TRBJ1-1,.,CSALRENTEAFF,TGCAGCGCCCTACGGGAGAACACTGAAGCTTTCTTT
TRBV10-3,many,TRBJ2-1,TRBD1,CAISERTGGLNEQFF,TGTGCCATCAGTGAGCGGACAGGGGGCCTGAATGAGCAGTTCTTC
TRBV7-2,many,TRBJ2-1,.,CASRTTSRHEQFF,TGTGCCAGCAGGACGACCTCTCGCCATGAGCAGTTCTTC
TRBV9,.,TRBJ2-3,.,CASSAASTDTQYF,TGTGCCAGCAGCGCCGCGAGCACAGATACGCAGTATTTT
TRBV12-3/TRBV12-4,.,TRBJ1-5,.,CASSLVIGSFNQPQHF,TGTGCCAGCAGTTTAGTTATCGGCAGCTTCAATCAGCCCCAGCATTTT
TRBV29-1,.,TRBJ1-3,.,CSVEVNSGNTIYF,TGCAGCGTTGAAGTCAACTCTGGAAACACCATATATTTT
TRBV4-2,few,TRBJ1-4,TRBD1,CASSQVEGQGYEKLFF,TGTGCCAGCAGCCAAGTAGAGGGACAGGGGTATGAAAAACTGTTTTTT
TRBV27,many,TRBJ2-7,.,CASSLWGKAGTVSYEQYF,TGTGCCAGCAGTTTATGGGGTAAGGCGGGGACCGTCTCCTACGAGCAGTACTTC
TRBV3-1,many,TRBJ2-7,.,CASSQRGYEQYF,TGTGCCAGCAGCCAACGGGGCTACGAGCAGTACTTC
TRBV6-2/TRBV6-3,.,TRBJ1-2,.,CASRTQGADLNYGYTF,TGTGCCAGCAGAACCCAGGGAGCCGATCTGAACTATGGCTACACCTTC
TRBV7-2,many,TRBJ2-5,TRBD1,CASSHGTAKETQYF,TGTGCCAGCAGCCATGGGACAGCTAAAGAGACCCAGTACTTC
TRBV3-1,many,TRBJ1-5,.,CASSQGPGLWQPQHF,TGTGCCAGCAGCCAGGGCCCTGGTCTGTGGCAGCCCCAGCATTTT
TRBV29-1,few,TRBJ2-4,TRBD1,CSVYDPGQAVIQYF,TGCAGCGTTTACGACCCGGGACAGGCTGTCATTCAGTACTTC
TRBV7-2,many,TRBJ2-7,.,CASSRSGEQYF,TGTGCCAGCAGCCGGAGCGGGGAGCAGTACTTC
TRBV29-1,few,TRBJ1-4,.,CSVAEQGGEKLFF,TGCAGCGTTGCTGAACAGGGAGGTGAAAAACTGTTTTTT
TRBV19,many,TRBJ2-4,TRBD1,CASRTPGQGTGDIQYF,TGTGCCAGTCGGACACCGGGACAGGGTACCGGTGACATTCAGTACTTC
TRBV12-3/TRBV12-4,many,TRBJ2-2,TRBD1,CASSKLQGPTGELFF,TGTGCCAGCAGTAAGCTACAGGGGCCTACCGGGGAGCTGTTTTTT
TRBV9,.,TRBJ2-7,TRBD2,CASSAAGASGRPEQYF,TGTGCCAGCAGCGCGGCAGGGGCTAGCGGGAGGCCCGAGCAGTACTTC
TRBV7-3,.,TRBJ1-1,.,CASSATPNTEAFF,TGTGCCAGCAGCGCGACACCGAACACTGAAGCTTTCTTT
TRBV6-6,few,TRBJ2-7,TRBD1,CASTTGGFTYEQYF,TGTGCCAGCACCACAGGGGGTTTCACCTACGAGCAGTACTTC
TRBV10-2,few,TRBJ1-6,.,CASCRGDGSSYNSPLHF,TGCGCCAGCTGTCGGGGGGACGGGAGCTCCTATAATTCACCCCTCCACTTT
TRBV11-2,many,TRBJ1-4,.,CASSLGTVRNEKLFF,TGTGCCAGCAGTCTGGGAACAGTGCGGAATGAAAAACTGTTTTTT
TRBV28,many,TRBJ2-3,.,CASSGGKAGNTDTQYF,TGTGCCAGCAGTGGGGGCAAGGCGGGGAACACAGATACGCAGTATTTT